The 9 T cell receptor beta chains listed next were all sequenced from one sample in a study of T-cell reconstitution after alpha-beta-depleted transplantation in children. Construction of the TCRbeta library involved unique molecular identifiers. Each CDR3 protein is one row after TCRdb ran MiXCR on the PCR reads. The sample has some 490,000 distinct CDR3 sequences, under 15% seen once; the top ten hold over 5.5%. The sequencing used PBMCs from the stem cell graft donor, collected from the stem cell graft. The receptors come from a human donor who donated a stem cell graft to a child with combined immunodeficiency.

The V call is TRBV4-3, the J call TRBJ1-2; the D is unclear. V gave up 0 bases and J gave up 5 bases, with 10 bases separating them. CDR3 size: 14 residues. Per the germline V gene, CDR1 is LGHNA and CDR2 is YSLEER. The DNA for the CDR3 is TGCGCCAGCAGCCAAGATGGTGGGAGATATGGCTACACCTTC. It encodes CASSQDGGRYGYTF.

This clonotype was seen a handful of times. The chain has TRBV6-1 and TRBJ2-7, with 11 bases matching TRBD2. The length of the CDR3 is 14 residues. Germline CDR1 and CDR2: MNHNS and SASEGT. V shed 6 bases and J 5 bases; nucleotides not matched to a gene: 6. The CDR3 here is CASSTGTSGNEQYF. CDR3 DNA sequence: TGTGCCAGCAGCACCGGGACTAGCGGAAACGAGCAGTACTTC.

This clonotype was recorded a few times. The chain couples TRBV27 to TRBJ1-1; D is ambiguous. CDR1 MNHEY and CDR2 SMNVEV come from the germline V gene (reference sequence). Between the trimmed V and J ends, which lost 5 bases and 3 bases, there was a span of 22 bases. The CDR3 loop spans 17 amino acids. Here the CDR3 DNA reads TGTGCCAGCAGTCCTGCCGCGGCCGGAAGGTCGTACACTGAAGCTTTCTTT. Residues: CASSPAAAGRSYTEAFF.

The table lists this clonotype with many counts. V and J are TRBV11-2 and TRBJ2-7; no firm D call. CDR1 and CDR2 (germline): SGHAT, FQNNGV. This CDR3 spans 13 amino acids. V was shortened by 5 bases and J by 3 bases, with 11 bases between the two germline ends. CDR3 amino acids: CASSPDVSYEQYF. In DNA, the CDR3 is TGTGCCAGCAGCCCTGATGTTAGCTACGAGCAGTACTTC.

V is TRBV6-2 or TRBV6-3 and J is TRBJ2-7; a possible D gene is TRBD2 (5 bases). V shed 2 bases and J shed 2 bases, with 16 bases lying between them. Germline assignment: CDR1 MNHEY and CDR2 SVGEGT. The CDR3 is made up of 16 amino acids. Written as DNA, the CDR3 is TGTGCCAGCAGTTACGCCCACTCGGACTTAACCTACGAGCAGTACTTC. Its translation: CASSYAHSDLTYEQYF.

This clonotype was seen ten or more times. The chain has TRBV5-1 and TRBJ1-1; D is ambiguous. Looked up from germline, CDR1 is SGHRS and CDR2 is YFSETQ. The CDR3 length is 16 residues. V was clipped by 2 bases and J by 1 base, with 15 bases between them. This CDR3 reads CASSFGPGGSNTEAFF. DNA of the CDR3: TGCGCCAGCAGCTTCGGCCCGGGCGGATCGAACACTGAAGCTTTCTTT.

In its sample, this clonotype was seen a few times. The rearrangement links TRBV29-1 to TRBJ2-3, with D maybe TRBD2 (5 bases). Trimming stripped 4 bases from V and 0 bases from J, with 14 bases between. Germline CDR1 and CDR2: SQVTM and ANQGSEA. This CDR3 region has 15 residues. CDR3 residues: CSVGLSGFSTDTQYF. The CDR3 DNA reads as TGCAGCGTTGGGCTCTCGGGGTTTAGCACAGATACGCAGTATTTT.

The V call is TRBV12-3 or TRBV12-4, the J call TRBJ1-3; D remains unclear. Trimming removed 2 bases from V and 0 bases from J, with 14 bases in between. The CDR3 consists of 17 residues. The CDR3 loop reads CASSLSFWRTSGNTIYF. Here the CDR3 DNA reads TGTGCCAGCAGTTTAAGTTTTTGGCGGACCTCTGGAAACACCATATATTTT.

V is TRBV7-6 and J is TRBJ2-7, with no clear D. CDR3 length: 13 residues. In germline, CDR1 is SGHVS, CDR2 FNYEAQ. The V and J ends lost 1 base and 5 bases respectively, with 9 bases between them. The CDR3 protein is CASSLGSTDEQYF. The DNA for the CDR3 is TGTGCCAGCAGCTTAGGTTCAACTGACGAGCAGTACTTC.